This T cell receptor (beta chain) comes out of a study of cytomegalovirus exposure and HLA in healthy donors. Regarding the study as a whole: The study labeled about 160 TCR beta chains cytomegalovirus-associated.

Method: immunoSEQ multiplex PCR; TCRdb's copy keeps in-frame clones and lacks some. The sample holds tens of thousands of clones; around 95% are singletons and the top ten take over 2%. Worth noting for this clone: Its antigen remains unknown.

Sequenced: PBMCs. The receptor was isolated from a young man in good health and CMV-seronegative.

CDR3 residues: CASSEVTGRNQPQHF. CDR3 coding DNA: TGTGCCAGCAGTGAGGTAACAGGCCGCAATCAGCCCCAGCATTTT. The chain joins TRBV6-1 to TRBJ1-5; a possible D gene is TRBD1 (5 bases). CDR3 length equals 15 residues. Trimming shortened V by 3 bases and J by 2 bases, and 11 bases separated the two germline ends. Germline V lookup: CDR1 MNHNS, CDR2 SASEGT.